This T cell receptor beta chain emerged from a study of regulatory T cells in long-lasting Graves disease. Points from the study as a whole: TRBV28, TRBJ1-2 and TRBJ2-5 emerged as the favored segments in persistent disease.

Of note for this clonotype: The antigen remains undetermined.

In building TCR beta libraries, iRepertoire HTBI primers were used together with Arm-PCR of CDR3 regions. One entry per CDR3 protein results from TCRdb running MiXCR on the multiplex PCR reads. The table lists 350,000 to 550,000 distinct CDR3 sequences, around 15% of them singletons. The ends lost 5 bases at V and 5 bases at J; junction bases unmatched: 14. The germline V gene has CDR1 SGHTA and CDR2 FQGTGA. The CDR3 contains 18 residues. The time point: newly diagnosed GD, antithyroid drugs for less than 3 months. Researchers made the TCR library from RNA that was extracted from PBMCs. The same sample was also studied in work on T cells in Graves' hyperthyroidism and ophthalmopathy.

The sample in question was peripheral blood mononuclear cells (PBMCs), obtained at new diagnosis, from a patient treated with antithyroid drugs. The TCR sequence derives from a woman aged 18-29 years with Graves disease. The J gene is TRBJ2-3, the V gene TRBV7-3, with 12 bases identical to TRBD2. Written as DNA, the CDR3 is TGTGCCAGCAGCATGAATGGACTAGCGGGGACTTCTCTAGATACGCAGTATTTT. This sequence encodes CASSMNGLAGTSLDTQYF.